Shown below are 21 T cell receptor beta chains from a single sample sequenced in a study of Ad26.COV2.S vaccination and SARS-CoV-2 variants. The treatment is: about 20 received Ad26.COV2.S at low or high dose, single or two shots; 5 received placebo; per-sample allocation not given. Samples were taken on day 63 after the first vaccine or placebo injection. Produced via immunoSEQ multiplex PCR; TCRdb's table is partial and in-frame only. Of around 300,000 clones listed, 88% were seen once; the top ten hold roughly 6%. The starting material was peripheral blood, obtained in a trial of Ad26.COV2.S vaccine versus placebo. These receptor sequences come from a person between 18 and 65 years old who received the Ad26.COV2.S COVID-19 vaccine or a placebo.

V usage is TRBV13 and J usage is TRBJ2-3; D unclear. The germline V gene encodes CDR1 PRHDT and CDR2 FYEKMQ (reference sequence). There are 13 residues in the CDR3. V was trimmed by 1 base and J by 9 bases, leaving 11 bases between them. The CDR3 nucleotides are TGTGCCAGCAGCTTAGAAGGGTTTATCACGCAGTATTTT. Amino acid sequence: CASSLEGFITQYF.

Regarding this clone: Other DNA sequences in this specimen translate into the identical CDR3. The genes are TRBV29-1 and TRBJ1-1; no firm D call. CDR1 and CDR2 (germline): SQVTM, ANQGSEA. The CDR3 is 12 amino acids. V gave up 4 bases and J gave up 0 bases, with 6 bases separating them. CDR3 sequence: CSVGQMNTEAFF. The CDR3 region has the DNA TGCAGCGTTGGGCAGATGAACACTGAAGCTTTCTTT.

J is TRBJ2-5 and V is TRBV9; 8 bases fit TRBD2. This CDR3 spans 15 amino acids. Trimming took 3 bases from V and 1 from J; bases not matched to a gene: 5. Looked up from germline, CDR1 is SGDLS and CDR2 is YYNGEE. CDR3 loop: CASSASGSGQETQYF. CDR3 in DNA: TGTGCCAGCAGCGCTAGCGGGTCAGGCCAAGAGACCCAGTACTTC.

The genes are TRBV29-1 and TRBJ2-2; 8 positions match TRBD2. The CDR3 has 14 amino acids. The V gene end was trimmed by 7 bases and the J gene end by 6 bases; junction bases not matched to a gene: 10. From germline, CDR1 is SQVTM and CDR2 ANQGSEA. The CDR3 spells CSAGGTGGPGELFF. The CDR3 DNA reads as TGCAGCGCCGGGGGAACGGGAGGGCCCGGGGAGCTGTTTTTT.

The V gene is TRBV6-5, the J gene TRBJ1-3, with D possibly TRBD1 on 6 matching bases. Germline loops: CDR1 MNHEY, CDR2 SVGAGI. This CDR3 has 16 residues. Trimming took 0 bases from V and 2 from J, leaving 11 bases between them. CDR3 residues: CASSYSWAGAGNTIYF. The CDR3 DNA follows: TGTGCCAGCAGTTACTCGTGGGCAGGGGCTGGAAACACCATATATTTT.

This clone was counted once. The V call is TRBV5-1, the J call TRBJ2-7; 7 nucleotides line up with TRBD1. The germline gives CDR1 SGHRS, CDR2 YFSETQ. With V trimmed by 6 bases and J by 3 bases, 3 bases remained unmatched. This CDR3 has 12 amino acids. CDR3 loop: CASTDRDYEQYF. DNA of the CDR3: TGCGCCAGCACTGACAGGGACTACGAGCAGTACTTC.

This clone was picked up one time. This chain's CDR3 is CASSYPRTKGSYEQYF. CDR3 nucleotide sequence: TGTGCCAGCAGTTACCCCAGGACGAAGGGCTCCTACGAGCAGTACTTC. The chain uses TRBV6-2 or TRBV6-3 and TRBJ2-7; the D is unclear. This CDR3 comprises 16 residues. With 2 bases removed from V and 0 bases from J, the gap between germline ends came to 14 bases. CDR1 and CDR2 from the germline V gene are MNHEY and SVGEGT.

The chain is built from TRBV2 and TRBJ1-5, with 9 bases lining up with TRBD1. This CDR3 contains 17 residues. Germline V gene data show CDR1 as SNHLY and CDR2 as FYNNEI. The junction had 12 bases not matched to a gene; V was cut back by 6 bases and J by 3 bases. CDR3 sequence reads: CASRASGTGILNQPQHF. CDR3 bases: TGTGCCAGCAGAGCATCCGGGACAGGGATTCTCAATCAGCCCCAGCATTTT. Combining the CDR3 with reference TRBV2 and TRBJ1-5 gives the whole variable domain EPEVTQTPSHQVTQMGQEVILRCVPISNHLYFYWYRQILGQKVEFLVSFYNNEISEKSEIFDDQFSVERPDGSNFTLKIRSTKLEDSAMYFCASRASGTGILNQPQHFGDGTRLSIL.

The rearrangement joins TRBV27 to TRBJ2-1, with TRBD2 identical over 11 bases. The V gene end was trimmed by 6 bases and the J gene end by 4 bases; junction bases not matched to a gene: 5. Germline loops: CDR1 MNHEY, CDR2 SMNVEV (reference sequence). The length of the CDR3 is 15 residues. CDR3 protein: CASSPGTSGYNEQFF. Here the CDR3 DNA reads TGTGCCAGCAGCCCCGGGACTAGCGGTTACAATGAGCAGTTCTTC.

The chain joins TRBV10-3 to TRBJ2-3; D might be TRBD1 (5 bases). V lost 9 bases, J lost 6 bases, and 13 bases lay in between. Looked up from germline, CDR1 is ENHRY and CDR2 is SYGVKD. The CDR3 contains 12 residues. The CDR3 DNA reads TGTGCCATTACCGGAGACAGCGATACGCAGTATTTT. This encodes CAITGDSDTQYF.

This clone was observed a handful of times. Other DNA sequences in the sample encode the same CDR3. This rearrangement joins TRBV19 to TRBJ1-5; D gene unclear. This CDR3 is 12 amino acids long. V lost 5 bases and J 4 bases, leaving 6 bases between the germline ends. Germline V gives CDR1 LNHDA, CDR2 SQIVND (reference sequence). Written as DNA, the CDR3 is TGTGCCAGTAGTCCGACAAATCAGCCCCAGCATTTT. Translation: CASSPTNQPQHF. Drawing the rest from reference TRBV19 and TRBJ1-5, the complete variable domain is DGGITQSPKYLFRKEGQNVTLSCEQNLNHDAMYWYRQDPGQGLRLIYYSQIVNDFQKGDIAEGYSVSREKKESFPLTVTSAQKNPTAFYLCASSPTNQPQHFGDGTRLSIL.

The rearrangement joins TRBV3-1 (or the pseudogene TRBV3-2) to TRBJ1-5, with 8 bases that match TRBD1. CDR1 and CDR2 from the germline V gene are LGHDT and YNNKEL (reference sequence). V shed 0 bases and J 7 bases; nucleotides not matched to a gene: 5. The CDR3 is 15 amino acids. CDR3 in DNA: TGTGCCAGCAGCCAAGAAGCAGGGGGCGGCCAGCCCCAGCATTTT. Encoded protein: CASSQEAGGGQPQHF.

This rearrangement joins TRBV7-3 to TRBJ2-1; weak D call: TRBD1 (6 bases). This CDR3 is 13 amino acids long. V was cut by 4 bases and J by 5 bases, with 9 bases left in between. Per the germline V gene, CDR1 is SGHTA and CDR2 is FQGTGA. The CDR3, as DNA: TGTGCCAGCAGCTCAGGGGTAAACAATGAGCAGTTCTTC. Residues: CASSSGVNNEQFF.

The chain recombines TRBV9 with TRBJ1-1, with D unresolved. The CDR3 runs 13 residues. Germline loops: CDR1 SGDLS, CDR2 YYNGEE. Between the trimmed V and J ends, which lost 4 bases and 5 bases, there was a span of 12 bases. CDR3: CASSSRALTEAFF. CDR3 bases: TGTGCCAGCAGCTCCAGAGCCCTAACTGAAGCTTTCTTT.

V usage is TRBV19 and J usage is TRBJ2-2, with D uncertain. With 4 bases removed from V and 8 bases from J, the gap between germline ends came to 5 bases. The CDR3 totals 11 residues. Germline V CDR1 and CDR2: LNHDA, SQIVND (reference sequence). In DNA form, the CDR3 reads TGTGCCAGTAGTACCCCGGGGGAGCTGTTTTTT. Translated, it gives CASSTPGELFF.

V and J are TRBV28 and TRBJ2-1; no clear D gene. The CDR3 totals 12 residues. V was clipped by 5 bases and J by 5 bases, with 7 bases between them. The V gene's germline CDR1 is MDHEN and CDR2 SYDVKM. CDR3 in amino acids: CASSLGHNEQFF. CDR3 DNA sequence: TGTGCCAGCAGTCTAGGCCACAATGAGCAGTTCTTC.

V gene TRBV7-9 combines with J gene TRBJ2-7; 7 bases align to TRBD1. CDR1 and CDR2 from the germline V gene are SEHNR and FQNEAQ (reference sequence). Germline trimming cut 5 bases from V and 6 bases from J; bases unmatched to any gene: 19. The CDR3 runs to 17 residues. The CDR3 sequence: CASSPPVSDRPSAEQYF. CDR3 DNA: TGTGCCAGCAGCCCCCCCGTCTCGGACAGGCCGAGTGCCGAGCAGTACTTC.

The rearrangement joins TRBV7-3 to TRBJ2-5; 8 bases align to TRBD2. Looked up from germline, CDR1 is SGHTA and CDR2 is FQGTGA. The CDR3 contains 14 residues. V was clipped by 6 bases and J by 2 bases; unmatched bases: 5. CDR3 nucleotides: TGTGCCAGCAGACTGTCTAGCGGGCAAGAGACCCAGTACTTC. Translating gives CASRLSSGQETQYF.

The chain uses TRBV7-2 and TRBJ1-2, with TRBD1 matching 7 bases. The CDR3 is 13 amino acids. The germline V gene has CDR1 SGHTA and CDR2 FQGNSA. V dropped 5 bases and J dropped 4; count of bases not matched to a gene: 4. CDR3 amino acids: CASSRDRLYGYTF. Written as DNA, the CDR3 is TGTGCCAGCAGCCGGGACAGACTCTATGGCTACACCTTC.

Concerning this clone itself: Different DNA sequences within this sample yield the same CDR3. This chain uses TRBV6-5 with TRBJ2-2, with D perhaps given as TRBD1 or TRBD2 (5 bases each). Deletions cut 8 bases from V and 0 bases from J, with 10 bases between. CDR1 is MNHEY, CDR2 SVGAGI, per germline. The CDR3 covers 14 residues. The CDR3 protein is CASRSGPNTGELFF. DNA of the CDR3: TGTGCCAGCCGCTCGGGACCGAACACCGGGGAGCTGTTTTTT.

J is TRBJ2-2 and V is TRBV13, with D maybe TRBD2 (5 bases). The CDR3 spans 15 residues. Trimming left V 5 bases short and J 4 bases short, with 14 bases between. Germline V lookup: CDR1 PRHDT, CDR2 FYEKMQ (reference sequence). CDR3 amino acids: CASSPMHGGTGELFF. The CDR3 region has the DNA TGTGCCAGCAGCCCGATGCACGGAGGCACCGGGGAGCTGTTTTTT.